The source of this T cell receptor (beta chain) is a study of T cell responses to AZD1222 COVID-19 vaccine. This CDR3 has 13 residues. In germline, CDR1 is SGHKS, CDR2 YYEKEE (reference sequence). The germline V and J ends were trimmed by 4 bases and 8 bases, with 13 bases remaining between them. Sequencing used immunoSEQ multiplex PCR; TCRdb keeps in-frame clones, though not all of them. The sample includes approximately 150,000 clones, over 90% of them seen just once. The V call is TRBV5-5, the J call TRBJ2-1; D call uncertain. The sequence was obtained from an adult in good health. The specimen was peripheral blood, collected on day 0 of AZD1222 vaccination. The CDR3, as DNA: TGTGCCAGCAGCCCGGAACCCTGGGATGAGCAGTTCTTC. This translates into CASSPEPWDEQFF.